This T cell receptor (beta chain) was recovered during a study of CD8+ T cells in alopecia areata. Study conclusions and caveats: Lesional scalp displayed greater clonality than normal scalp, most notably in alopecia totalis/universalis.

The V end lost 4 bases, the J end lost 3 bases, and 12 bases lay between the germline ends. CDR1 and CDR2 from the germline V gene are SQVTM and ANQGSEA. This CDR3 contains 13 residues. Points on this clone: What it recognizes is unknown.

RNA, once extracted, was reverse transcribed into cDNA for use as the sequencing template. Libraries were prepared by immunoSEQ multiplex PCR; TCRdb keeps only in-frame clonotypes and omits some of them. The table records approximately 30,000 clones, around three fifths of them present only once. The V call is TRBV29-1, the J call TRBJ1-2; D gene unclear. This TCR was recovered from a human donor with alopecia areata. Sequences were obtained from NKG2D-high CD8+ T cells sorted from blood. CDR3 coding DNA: TGCAGCGTTGCCCCGGGGTGGGACTATGGCTACACCTTC. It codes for CSVAPGWDYGYTF. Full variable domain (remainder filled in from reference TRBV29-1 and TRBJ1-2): SAVISQKPSRDICQRGTSLTIQCQVDSQVTMMFWYRQQPGQSLTLIATANQGSEATYESGFVIDKFPISRPNLTFSTLTVSNMSPEDSSIYLCSVAPGWDYGYTFGSGTRLTVV.